A selection of T cell receptor beta chains follows, all from one sample in a study of shared clonotypes between healthy human individuals. Using immunoSEQ multiplex PCR, the repertoire was profiled, and TCRdb retains in-frame clones only, with some absent. The sample includes about a million clones, 60% to 80% of them seen just once. The source material was memory CD4+ T cells sorted from blood. The origin of the receptors is a man aged 18 to 30 in good health. Each CDR3 is given with its conserved first and last residue. D genes are given only for firm matches. Not every row has a clone size; where given, it reads once, few, many or a size class.

D,J,size,V,DNA,CDR3
TRBD2,TRBJ2-7,.,TRBV5-1,TGCGCCAGCAGCCTGCGTGGGACTAGCGGGGGCCCGAGGTGGGAGCAGTACTTC,CASSLRGTSGGPRWEQYF
.,TRBJ2-1,.,TRBV20-1,TGCAGTGCTTGGGACGCCGAGCAGTTCTTC,CSAWDAEQFF
TRBD1,TRBJ2-7,.,TRBV7-2,TGTGCCAGCTTTCCGGGACAGGGGGTCTACGAGCAGTACTTC,CASFPGQGVYEQYF
.,TRBJ2-7,.,TRBV18,TGTGCCAGCTCACCCACACAGGGTCCATCCTACGAGCAGTACTTC,CASSPTQGPSYEQYF
TRBD1,TRBJ2-7,.,TRBV4-1,TGCGCCAGCAGCCAAGATACGGGCGACAGGGAAGGCTACGAGCAGTACTTC,CASSQDTGDREGYEQYF
.,TRBJ2-3,once,TRBV13,TGTGCCAGCAGCCCCCCTAGGGATACGCAGTATTTT,CASSPPRDTQYF
.,TRBJ1-4,.,TRBV11-2,TGTGCCAGCAGATCCATCAAAAATGCTGAAAAACTGTTTTTT,CASRSIKNAEKLFF
.,TRBJ2-7,.,TRBV29-1,TGCAGCGTTAGAGGGAGTGGGCCCGAGCAGTACTTC,CSVRGSGPEQYF
TRBD1,TRBJ1-1,.,TRBV5-1,TGCGCCAGCAGCGTTACTACCGGGACAGGGCTTCCTGAAGCTTTCTTT,CASSVTTGTGLPEAFF
TRBD2,TRBJ2-1,.,TRBV5-1,TGCGCCAGCAGCCCGGGGACTAGCGGGGGCAATGAGCAGTTCTTC,CASSPGTSGGNEQFF
TRBD1,TRBJ1-2,.,TRBV5-1,TGCGCCAGCAGGGACCGGACAGGTCCCGGCTATGGCTACACCTTC,CASRDRTGPGYGYTF
TRBD1,TRBJ2-1,.,TRBV5-1,TGCGCCAGCAGCTCAATCCGGGACAGGGGGATTAATGAGCAGTTCTTC,CASSSIRDRGINEQFF
TRBD1,TRBJ2-3,.,TRBV11-3,TGTGCCAGCAGCTTACAGGGGGCCGTCGAGACGCAGTATTTT,CASSLQGAVETQYF
TRBD2,TRBJ2-7,.,TRBV7-2,TGTGCCAGCAGCGAAAACCCCTTAGCGGGAAGTCCCGAGCAGTACTTC,CASSENPLAGSPEQYF
.,TRBJ2-7,.,TRBV6-1,TGTGCCAGCAGTGAAGACGGCTCCTACGAGCAGTACTTC,CASSEDGSYEQYF
.,TRBJ1-6,.,TRBV15,TGTGCCACCAGCAACTCCTATAATTCACCCCTCCACTTT,CATSNSYNSPLHF
.,TRBJ2-3,.,TRBV10-2,TGCGCCAGCAGTGACGGTAGCGGACTCACAGATACGCAGTATTTT,CASSDGSGLTDTQYF
.,TRBJ2-7,.,TRBV30,TGTGCCTGGGAGCCGGGACGCCTCGGCTACGAGCAGTACTTC,CAWEPGRLGYEQYF
.,TRBJ1-2,.,TRBV6-1,TGTGCCAGCAGTGAAGCGCTTGCCAGGGCAACCTCCTTCTACACCTTC,CASSEALARATSFYTF
TRBD1,TRBJ1-2,.,TRBV18,TGTGCCAGCTCACCACTCGGCGGGACAGGGATCCGGTATGGCTACACCTTC,CASSPLGGTGIRYGYTF
.,TRBJ2-6,once,TRBV2,TGTGCCAGCACTCTAGGGGGGCCCGGGGCCAACGTCCTGACTTTC,CASTLGGPGANVLTF
.,TRBJ1-6,.,TRBV5-6,TGTGCCAGCAGCACCCTCGGGGGGCAAAATTATAATTCACCCCTCCACTTT,CASSTLGGQNYNSPLHF
.,TRBJ1-1,.,TRBV6-5,TGTGCCAGCAGTTTCCAAATGAACACTGAAGCTTTCTTT,CASSFQMNTEAFF
.,TRBJ2-3,.,TRBV29-1,TGCAGCGTTCCCGGGACGGTTCTTAAGGGAGATACGCAGTATTTT,CSVPGTVLKGDTQYF
TRBD1,TRBJ1-4,.,TRBV30,TGTGCCTGGAGCGAGACCGGGACAGGGAATAATGAAAAACTGTTTTTT,CAWSETGTGNNEKLFF
TRBD2,TRBJ2-1,.,TRBV14,TGTGCCAGCAGCCAAGACAGGGCTAGCGGGAGGGGGGACTACAATGAGCAGTTCTTC,CASSQDRASGRGDYNEQFF
.,TRBJ1-3,.,TRBV6-1,TGTGCCAGCAGTGTCGGGGACACCATATATTTT,CASSVGDTIYF
.,TRBJ1-5,.,TRBV6-6,TGTGCCAGCAGTTATGGGAGGGCGGAGGGTCAGCCCCAGCATTTT,CASSYGRAEGQPQHF
TRBD1,TRBJ1-2,once,TRBV10-3,TGTGCCACCCGGCCTCGACAGGGAGCCGACTATGGCTACACCTTC,CATRPRQGADYGYTF
.,TRBJ2-4,.,TRBV29-1,TGCAGCGTTGAACCGGGTTCGGAAAACATTCAGTACTTC,CSVEPGSENIQYF
.,TRBJ2-3,once,TRBV10-3,TGTGCCATCAGAGGGGAAGCAAGCACAGATACGCAGTATTTT,CAIRGEASTDTQYF
TRBD1,TRBJ1-6,few,TRBV19,TGTGCCAGTGGGACAGGGAGAGCGGTAAATTCACCCCTCCACTTT,CASGTGRAVNSPLHF
.,TRBJ2-2,.,TRBV5-1,TGCGCCAGCAGCTTGAGCCAGGATATATCCGGGGAGCTGTTTTTT,CASSLSQDISGELFF
TRBD1,TRBJ1-2,.,TRBV18,TGTGCCAGCTCACCCCTAGGACAGGGTATGGGCTACACCTTC,CASSPLGQGMGYTF
TRBD1,TRBJ2-5,.,TRBV7-2,TGTGCCAGCAGCCCCCGAGGGACAGTCCAAGAGACCCAGTACTTC,CASSPRGTVQETQYF
TRBD1,TRBJ2-7,few,TRBV4-1,TGCGCCAGCAGCCATGTAACCGGGACAGGGAACAACGAGCAGTACTTC,CASSHVTGTGNNEQYF
.,TRBJ2-5,.,TRBV10-1,TGCGCCAGCAGTGACGGGACCCAGGGGAGCGAGACCCAGTACTTC,CASSDGTQGSETQYF
TRBD2,TRBJ2-3,.,TRBV6-1,TGTGCCAGCAGTGAAGCAGCCAGCGGGGGTCAGGGTACGCAGTATTTT,CASSEAASGGQGTQYF
.,TRBJ2-3,.,TRBV2,TGTGCCAGCAGTGAATCTTCTAGCACAGATACGCAGTATTTT,CASSESSSTDTQYF
.,TRBJ1-6,.,TRBV5-1,TGCGCCAGCAGCTTGATAGAGAGTCAGGGGAATTCACCCCTCCACTTT,CASSLIESQGNSPLHF
TRBD1,TRBJ2-3,.,TRBV5-6,TGTGCCAGCAGCTTGGTTCCGGGACAGAACACAGATACGCAGTATTTT,CASSLVPGQNTDTQYF
.,TRBJ2-7,.,TRBV10-3,TGTGCCAGCCAGGCGGGGAGGAGCGAGCAGTACTTC,CASQAGRSEQYF
TRBD1,TRBJ1-4,.,TRBV23-1,TGCGCCAGCAGTCAATCCAAGGGGGCGGCGGGTAATGAAAAACTGTTTTTT,CASSQSKGAAGNEKLFF
.,TRBJ1-3,.,TRBV4-1,TGCGCCAGCAGCCAAGAAATGGGGCCGGCAAACACCATATATTTT,CASSQEMGPANTIYF
TRBD2,TRBJ2-1,.,TRBV30,TGTGCCTGGAGTGTACGACTAGCGGGCTACAATGAGCAGTTCTTC,CAWSVRLAGYNEQFF
TRBD1,TRBJ2-7,.,TRBV25-1,TGTGCCAGCAGTGCGTATCCCAGGGGGTACGAGCAGTACTTC,CASSAYPRGYEQYF
.,TRBJ2-2,.,TRBV4-1,TGCGCCAGCAGCCAAAAGGGGGCTCTCGGGGGGGCCCTTGGCACCGGGGAGCTGTTTTTT,CASSQKGALGGALGTGELFF
.,TRBJ2-1,.,TRBV7-8,TGTGCCAGCAGCTTCAGGGCCATGAGCTCCTACAATGAGCAGTTCTTC,CASSFRAMSSYNEQFF
.,TRBJ2-3,.,TRBV6-6,TGTGCCAGCAACCCACCAACAGATACGCAGTATTTT,CASNPPTDTQYF
.,TRBJ1-2,.,TRBV5-1,TGCGCCAGCAGCCGGGACGGTACTAACTATGGCTACACCTTC,CASSRDGTNYGYTF
.,TRBJ2-2,.,TRBV5-1,TGTGCCAGCAGCTTGTCTTTCACCGGGGAGCTGTTTTTT,CASSLSFTGELFF